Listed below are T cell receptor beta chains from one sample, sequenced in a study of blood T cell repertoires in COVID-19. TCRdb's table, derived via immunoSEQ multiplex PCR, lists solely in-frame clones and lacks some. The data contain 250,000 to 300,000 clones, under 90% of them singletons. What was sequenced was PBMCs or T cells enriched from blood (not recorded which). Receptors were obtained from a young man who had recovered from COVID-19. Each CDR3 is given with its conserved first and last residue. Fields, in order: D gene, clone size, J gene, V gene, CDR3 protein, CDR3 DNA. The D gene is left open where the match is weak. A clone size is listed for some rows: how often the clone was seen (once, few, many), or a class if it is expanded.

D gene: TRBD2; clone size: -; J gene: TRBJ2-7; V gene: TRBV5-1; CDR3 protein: CASSGTSGRNEQYF; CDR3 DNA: TGCGCCAGCAGCGGTACTAGCGGGAGAAACGAGCAGTACTTC
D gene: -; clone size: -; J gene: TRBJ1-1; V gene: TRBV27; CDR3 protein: CASSLGQENTEAFF; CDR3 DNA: TGTGCCAGCAGTTTGGGTCAGGAGAACACTGAAGCTTTCTTT
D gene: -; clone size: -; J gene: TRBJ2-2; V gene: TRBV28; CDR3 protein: CASSFPAGQTGELFF; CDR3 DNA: TGTGCCAGCAGTTTCCCCGCGGGACAGACCGGGGAGCTGTTTTTT
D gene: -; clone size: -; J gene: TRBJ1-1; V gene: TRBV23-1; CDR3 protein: CASRSLKRGGRGGNTEAFF; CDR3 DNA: TGCGCCAGCAGAAGCCTAAAACGGGGGGGCCGAGGCGGCAACACTGAAGCTTTCTTT
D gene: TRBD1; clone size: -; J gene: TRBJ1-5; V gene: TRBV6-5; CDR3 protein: CASTLDRVNQPQHF; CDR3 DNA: TGTGCCAGCACCCTAGACAGGGTCAATCAGCCCCAGCATTTT
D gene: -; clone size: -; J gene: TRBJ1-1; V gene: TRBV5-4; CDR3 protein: CASSQDGGNTEAFF; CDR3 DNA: TGTGCCAGCTCCCAGGATGGTGGGAACACTGAAGCTTTCTTT
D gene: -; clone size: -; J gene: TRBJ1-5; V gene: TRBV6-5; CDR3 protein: CASSYSGTPSNQPQHF; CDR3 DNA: TGTGCCAGCAGTTACTCGGGGACACCTAGCAATCAGCCCCAGCATTTT
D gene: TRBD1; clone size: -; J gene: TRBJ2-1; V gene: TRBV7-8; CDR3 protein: CASSFPHRQGAFSEQFF; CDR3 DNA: TGTGCCAGCAGCTTTCCCCATAGGCAGGGGGCGTTCAGTGAGCAGTTCTTC
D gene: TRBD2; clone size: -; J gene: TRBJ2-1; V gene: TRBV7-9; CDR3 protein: CASSRDYREQFF; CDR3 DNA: TGTGCCAGCAGCCGGGACTACCGAGAGCAGTTCTTC
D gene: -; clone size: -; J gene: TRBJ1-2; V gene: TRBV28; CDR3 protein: CALMGGARGYTF; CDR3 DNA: TGTGCCCTTATGGGGGGGGCGCGTGGCTACACCTTC
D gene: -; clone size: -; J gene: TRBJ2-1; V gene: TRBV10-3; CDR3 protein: CAISGGSGYNEQFF; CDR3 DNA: TGTGCCATCAGTGGGGGCTCAGGCTACAATGAGCAGTTCTTC
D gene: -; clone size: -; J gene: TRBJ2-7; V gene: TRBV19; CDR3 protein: CASSGFPYEQYF; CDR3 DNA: TGTGCCAGTTCGGGGTTTCCCTACGAGCAGTACTTC
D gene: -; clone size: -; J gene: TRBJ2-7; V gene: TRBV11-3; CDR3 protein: CASSSNRAAYEQYF; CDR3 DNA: TGTGCCAGCAGCTCGAACAGGGCTGCCTACGAGCAGTACTTC
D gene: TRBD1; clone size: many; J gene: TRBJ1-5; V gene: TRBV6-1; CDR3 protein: CASSEGDRGTQPQHF; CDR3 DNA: TGTGCCAGCAGTGAAGGGGACAGGGGGACTCAGCCCCAGCATTTT
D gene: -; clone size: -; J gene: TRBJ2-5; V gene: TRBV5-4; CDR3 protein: CASSFGQIVQETQYF; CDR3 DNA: TGTGCCAGCAGCTTCGGACAGATTGTACAAGAGACCCAGTACTTC
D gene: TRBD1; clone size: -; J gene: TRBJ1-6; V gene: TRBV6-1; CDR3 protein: CASSEILGQYFLHF; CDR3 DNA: TGTGCCAGCAGTGAAATCTTGGGACAGTACTTCCTCCACTTT
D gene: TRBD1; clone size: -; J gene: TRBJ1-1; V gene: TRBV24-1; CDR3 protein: CATRGQAGTEAFF; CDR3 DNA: TGTGCCACCAGGGGACAGGCGGGCACTGAAGCTTTCTTT
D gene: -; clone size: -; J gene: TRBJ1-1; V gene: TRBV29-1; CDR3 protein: CSVGRGEGTEAFF; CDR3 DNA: TGCAGCGTTGGTCGGGGGGAGGGTACTGAAGCTTTCTTT
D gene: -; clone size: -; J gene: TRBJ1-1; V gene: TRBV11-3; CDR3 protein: CASSLLTENTEAFF; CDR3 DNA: TGTGCCAGCAGCCTTCTAACAGAGAACACTGAAGCTTTCTTT
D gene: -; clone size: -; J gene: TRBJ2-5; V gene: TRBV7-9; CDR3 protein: CASSEGQIETQYF; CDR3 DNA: TGTGCCAGCAGCGAAGGACAGATTGAGACCCAGTACTTC
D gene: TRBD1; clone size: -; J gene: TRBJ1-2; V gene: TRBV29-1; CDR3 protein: CSVGDRGAGGYTF; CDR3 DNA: TGCAGCGTTGGGGACAGGGGGGCCGGTGGCTACACCTTC
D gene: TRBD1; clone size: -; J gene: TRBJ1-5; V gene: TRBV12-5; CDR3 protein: CASGLVLFGTGRRDNQPQHF; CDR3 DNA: TGTGCTAGTGGTTTGGTACTATTCGGGACAGGCAGGCGGGACAATCAGCCCCAGCATTTT
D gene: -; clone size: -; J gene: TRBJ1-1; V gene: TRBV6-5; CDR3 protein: CASSYSRGTEAFF; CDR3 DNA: TGTGCCAGCAGTTACAGCAGGGGCACTGAAGCTTTCTTT
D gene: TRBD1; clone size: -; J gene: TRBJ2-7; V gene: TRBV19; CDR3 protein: CASSRVGGQGTYEQYF; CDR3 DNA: TGTGCCAGTAGCCGGGTCGGAGGACAGGGGACCTACGAGCAGTACTTC
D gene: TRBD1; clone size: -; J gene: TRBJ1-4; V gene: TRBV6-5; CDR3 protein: CASYKQGTLFF; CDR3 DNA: TGTGCCAGCTACAAACAGGGGACACTGTTTTTT
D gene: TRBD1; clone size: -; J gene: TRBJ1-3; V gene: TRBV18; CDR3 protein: CASSVNRGPTGNTIYF; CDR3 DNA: TGTGCCAGCTCAGTTAACAGGGGCCCAACTGGAAACACCATATATTTT
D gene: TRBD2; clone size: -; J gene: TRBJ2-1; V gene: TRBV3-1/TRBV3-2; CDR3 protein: CASSQSTSESGLF; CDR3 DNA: TGTGCCAGCAGCCAATCGACTAGCGAGAGTGGGCTCTTC
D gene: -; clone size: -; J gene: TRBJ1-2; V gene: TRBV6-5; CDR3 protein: CASSTGANYGYTF; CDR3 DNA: TGTGCCAGCAGTACAGGAGCTAACTATGGCTACACCTTC
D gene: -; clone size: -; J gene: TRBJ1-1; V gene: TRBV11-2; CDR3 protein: CASSSLVAGRGTEAFF; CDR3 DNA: TGTGCCAGCAGCTCCCTGGTGGCGGGGAGGGGTACTGAAGCTTTCTTT
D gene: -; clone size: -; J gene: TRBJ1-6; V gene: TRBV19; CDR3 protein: CASSIDPRTSSYNSPLHF; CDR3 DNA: TGTGCCAGTAGTATAGACCCCAGAACCAGCTCCTATAATTCACCCCTCCACTTT
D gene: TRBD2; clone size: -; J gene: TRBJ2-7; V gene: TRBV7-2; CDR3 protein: CASSLGDAGGGEEQYF; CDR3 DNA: TGTGCCAGCAGCTTAGGTGACGCGGGAGGAGGGGAAGAGCAGTACTTC
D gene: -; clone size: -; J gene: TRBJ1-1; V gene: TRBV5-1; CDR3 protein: CASSFTGTGLEAFF; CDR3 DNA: TGCGCCAGCAGCTTCACCGGGACCGGACTAGAAGCTTTCTTT
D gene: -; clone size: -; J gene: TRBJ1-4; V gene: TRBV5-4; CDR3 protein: CASSLVGADEKLFF; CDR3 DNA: TGTGCCAGCAGCTTAGTAGGGGCCGATGAAAAACTGTTTTTT
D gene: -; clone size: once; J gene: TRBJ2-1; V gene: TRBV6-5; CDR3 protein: CASSSKGYNEQFF; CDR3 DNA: TGTGCCAGCAGTTCGAAGGGGTACAATGAGCAGTTCTTC
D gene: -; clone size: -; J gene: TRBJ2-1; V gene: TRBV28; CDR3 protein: CASSEGQSYNEQFF; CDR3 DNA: TGTGCCAGCAGTGAAGGACAGTCCTACAATGAGCAGTTCTTC
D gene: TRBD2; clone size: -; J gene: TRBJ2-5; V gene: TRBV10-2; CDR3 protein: CASSEGAGGTQYF; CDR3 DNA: TGCGCCAGCAGTGAGGGAGCGGGAGGGACCCAGTACTTC
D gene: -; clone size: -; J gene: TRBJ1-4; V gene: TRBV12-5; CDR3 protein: CASGLDSRSLYGNEKLFF; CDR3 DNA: TGTGCTAGTGGTTTGGACAGCCGATCACTCTACGGTAATGAAAAACTGTTTTTT
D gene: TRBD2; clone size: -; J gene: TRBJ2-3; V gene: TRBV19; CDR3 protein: CASSDESGRMTDTQYF; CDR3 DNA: TGTGCCAGTAGTGACGAAAGCGGGAGAATGACAGATACGCAGTATTTT
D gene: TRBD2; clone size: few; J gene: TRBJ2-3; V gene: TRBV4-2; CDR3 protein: CASSQDKGLAGVDTQYF; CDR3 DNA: TGTGCCAGCAGCCAAGATAAGGGACTAGCGGGAGTAGATACGCAGTATTTT
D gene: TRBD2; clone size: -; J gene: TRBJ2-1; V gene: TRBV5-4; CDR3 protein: CASSQTWTSGRSDNEQFF; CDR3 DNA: TGTGCCAGCAGCCAAACGTGGACTAGCGGGAGATCAGACAATGAGCAGTTCTTC
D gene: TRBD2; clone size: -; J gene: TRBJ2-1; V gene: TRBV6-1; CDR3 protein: CASSERRLAGYNEQFF; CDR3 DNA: TGTGCCAGCAGTGAAAGGCGCCTAGCGGGGTACAATGAGCAGTTCTTC
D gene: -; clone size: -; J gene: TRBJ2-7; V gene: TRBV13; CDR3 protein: CASSTFLAGYEQYF; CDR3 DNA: TGTGCCAGCAGCACTTTTCTGGCGGGCTACGAGCAGTACTTC
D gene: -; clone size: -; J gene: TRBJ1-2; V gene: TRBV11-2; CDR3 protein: CASTLMQGPLNYGYTF; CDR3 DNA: TGTGCCAGCACCCTGATGCAGGGGCCGCTTAACTATGGCTACACCTTC
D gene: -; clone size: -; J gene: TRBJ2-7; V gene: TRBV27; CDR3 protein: CASSLSTRYPIEQYF; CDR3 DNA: TGTGCCAGCAGTTTATCGACGCGGTACCCCATCGAGCAGTACTTC
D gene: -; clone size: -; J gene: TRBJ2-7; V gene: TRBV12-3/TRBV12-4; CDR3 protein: CASSFARLEQYF; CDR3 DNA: TGTGCCAGCAGTTTCGCCCGACTTGAGCAGTACTTC
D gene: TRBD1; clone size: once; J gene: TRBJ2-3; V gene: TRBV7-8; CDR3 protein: CASSGDSFSTDTQYF; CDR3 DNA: TGTGCCAGCAGCGGGGACAGTTTTAGCACAGATACGCAGTATTTT
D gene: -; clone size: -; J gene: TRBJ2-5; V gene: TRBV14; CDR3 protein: CASSQVRDTNFQETQYF; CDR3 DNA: TGTGCCAGCAGCCAAGTGAGGGATACTAACTTCCAAGAGACCCAGTACTTC
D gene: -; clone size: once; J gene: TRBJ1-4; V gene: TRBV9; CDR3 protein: CASSPGRGEKLFF; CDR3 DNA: TGTGCCAGCAGCCCTGGACGGGGAGAAAAACTGTTTTTT
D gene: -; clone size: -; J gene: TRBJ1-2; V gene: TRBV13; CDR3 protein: CASSLVRTANYGYTF; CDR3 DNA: TGTGCCAGCAGCTTAGTACGGACAGCCAACTATGGCTACACCTTC
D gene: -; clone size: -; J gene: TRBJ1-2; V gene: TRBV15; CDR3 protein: CATSREDPWAGGYTF; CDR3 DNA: TGTGCCACCAGCAGAGAAGACCCTTGGGCTGGAGGCTACACCTTC
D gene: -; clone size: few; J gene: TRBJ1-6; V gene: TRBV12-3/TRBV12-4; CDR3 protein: CASSASGRGPLHF; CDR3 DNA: TGTGCCAGCAGCGCATCTGGCCGGGGACCCCTCCACTTT
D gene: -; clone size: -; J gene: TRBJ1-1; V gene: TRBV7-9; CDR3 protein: CAIGRGALNTEAFF; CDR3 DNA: TGTGCCATAGGGCGGGGGGCCTTGAACACTGAAGCTTTCTTT